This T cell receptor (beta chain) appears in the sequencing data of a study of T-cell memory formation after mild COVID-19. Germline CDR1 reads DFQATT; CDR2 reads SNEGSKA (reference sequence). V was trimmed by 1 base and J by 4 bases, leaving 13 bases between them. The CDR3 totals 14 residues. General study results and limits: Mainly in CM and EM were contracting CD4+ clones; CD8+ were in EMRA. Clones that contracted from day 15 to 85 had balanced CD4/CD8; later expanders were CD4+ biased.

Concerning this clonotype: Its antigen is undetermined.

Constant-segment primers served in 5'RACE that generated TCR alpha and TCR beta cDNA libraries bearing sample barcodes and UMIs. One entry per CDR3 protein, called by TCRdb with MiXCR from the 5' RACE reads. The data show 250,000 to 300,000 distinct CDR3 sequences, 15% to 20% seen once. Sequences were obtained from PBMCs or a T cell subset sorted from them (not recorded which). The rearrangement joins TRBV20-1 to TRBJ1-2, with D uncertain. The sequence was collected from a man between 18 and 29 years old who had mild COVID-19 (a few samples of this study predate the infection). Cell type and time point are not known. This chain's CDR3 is CSARVHLMGYGYTF. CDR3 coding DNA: TGCAGTGCTAGAGTTCACCTAATGGGCTATGGCTACACCTTC.